This T cell receptor (beta chain) is from a study of response to subunit inactivated influenza vaccine. Germline values: CDR1 MDHEN, CDR2 SYDVKM. V was pared by 5 bases and J by 6 bases, with 8 bases of the junction left unmatched. The CDR3 consists of 15 residues. TCRdb recomputed calls from the RT-PCR reads with MiXCR, one row per CDR3 protein. The sample yields 200,000 to 300,000 distinct CDR3 sequences, 10% to 15% seen once. The sample was non-naive T cells sorted from PBMCs, taken less than 15 days before vaccination. The J gene is TRBJ2-1, the V gene TRBV28, with TRBD2 identical over 9 bases. The origin of this receptor is a man aged 45-65 years who received an inactivated influenza vaccine. The DNA of the CDR3 is TGTGCCAGCAGTGCCGGGACTAGCCGGGCCAATGAGCAGTTCTTC. Amino acids: CASSAGTSRANEQFF.